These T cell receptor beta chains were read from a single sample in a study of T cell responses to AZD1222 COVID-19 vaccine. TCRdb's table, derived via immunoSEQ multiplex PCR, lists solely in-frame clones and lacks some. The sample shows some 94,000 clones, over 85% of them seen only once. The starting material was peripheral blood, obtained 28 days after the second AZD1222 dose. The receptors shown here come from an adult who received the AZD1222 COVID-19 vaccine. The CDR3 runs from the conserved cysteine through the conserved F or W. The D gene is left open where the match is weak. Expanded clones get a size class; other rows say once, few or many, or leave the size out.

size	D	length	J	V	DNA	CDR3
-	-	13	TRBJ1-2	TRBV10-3	TGTGCCATCAGTGAGTCGATCGGCTATGGCTACACCTTC	CAISESIGYGYTF
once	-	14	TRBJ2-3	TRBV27	TGTGCCAGCAGTTTAGGTGGTCTGACAGATACGCAGTATTTT	CASSLGGLTDTQYF
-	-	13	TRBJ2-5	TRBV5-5	TGTGCCAGCAGCTTGGTTGGCCAAGAGACCCAGTACTTC	CASSLVGQETQYF
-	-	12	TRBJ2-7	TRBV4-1	TGCGCCAGCAGCCAACAAAACAGGGAGCAGTACTTC	CASSQQNREQYF
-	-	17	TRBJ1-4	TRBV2	TGTGCCAGCAGTGAAGATACGACAGGCCGATTGGGTGAAAAACTGTTTTTT	CASSEDTTGRLGEKLFF
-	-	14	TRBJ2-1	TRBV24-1	TGTGCCACCAGTGATTTTTCCGGGGGCAATGAGCAGTTCTTC	CATSDFSGGNEQFF
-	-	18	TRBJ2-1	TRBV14	TGTGCCAGCAGCCAAGATGTCCTTACAGGTTTTCGCTACAATGAGCAGTTCTTC	CASSQDVLTGFRYNEQFF
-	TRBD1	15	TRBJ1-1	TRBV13	TGTGCCAGCAGCTTTACAGGGGAGGGGGCGAAGGAAGCTTTCTTT	CASSFTGEGAKEAFF
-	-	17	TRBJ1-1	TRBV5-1	TGCGCCAGCAGCTTGTCCCGGGGCACAGGGTATGGGACTGAAGCTTTCTTT	CASSLSRGTGYGTEAFF
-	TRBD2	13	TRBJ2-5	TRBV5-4	TGTGCCACTTCTTTAGCGGGCCAAGAGACCCAGTACTTC	CATSLAGQETQYF
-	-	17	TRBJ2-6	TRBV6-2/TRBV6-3	TGTGCCAGCAGTTACTCAGGCCGCGGGGAGGGGGCCAACGTCCTGACTTTC	CASSYSGRGEGANVLTF
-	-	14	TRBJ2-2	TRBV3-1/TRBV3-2	TGTGCCAGCAGCCATAGCGCCGACACCGGGGAGCTGTTTTTT	CASSHSADTGELFF
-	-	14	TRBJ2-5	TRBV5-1	TGCGCCAGCAGCTTGCAGGGTCAAGGAGAGACCCAGTACTTC	CASSLQGQGETQYF
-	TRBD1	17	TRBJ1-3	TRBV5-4	TGTGCCAGCAGCTTGGCAGGTCAGGGGGCTGGTGGAAACACCATATATTTT	CASSLAGQGAGGNTIYF
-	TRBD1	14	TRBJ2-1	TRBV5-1	TGCGCCAGCAGCTTCAAACAGGGGGGCGATGAGCAGTTCTTC	CASSFKQGGDEQFF
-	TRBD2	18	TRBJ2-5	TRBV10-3	TGTGCCATCAGTGAGTCGGTGGTGGATAGCGGGGGCCAAGAGACCCAGTACTTC	CAISESVVDSGGQETQYF
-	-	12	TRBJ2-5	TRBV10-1	TGCGCCAGCTGGTTCGGTTTTGAGACCCAGTACTTC	CASWFGFETQYF
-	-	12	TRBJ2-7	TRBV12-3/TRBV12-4	TGTGCCAGCAGCCCCGCTAGAACCGAGCAGTACTTC	CASSPARTEQYF
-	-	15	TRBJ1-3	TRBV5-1	TGCGCCAGCAGCTTGGATGGGGGGCCAGGAAACACCATATATTTT	CASSLDGGPGNTIYF
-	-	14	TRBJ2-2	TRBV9	TGTGCCAGCAGTCAGGCCGCGAACACCGGGGAGCTGTTTTTT	CASSQAANTGELFF
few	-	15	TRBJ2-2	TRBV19	TGTGCCAGTAGGCGACCGATCGAGAACACCGGGGAGCTGTTTTTT	CASRRPIENTGELFF
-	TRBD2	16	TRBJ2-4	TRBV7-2	TGTGCCAGCAGCTTAGTAGCGGGGCTAGCCAAAAACATTCAGTACTTC	CASSLVAGLAKNIQYF
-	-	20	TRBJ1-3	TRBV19	TGTGCCAGCCATATGGTTCAGAAACGACGGACCCTGGACTCTGGAAACACCATATATTTT	CASHMVQKRRTLDSGNTIYF